Sequencing of this T cell receptor beta chain was carried out in a study of blood T cell repertoires in COVID-19. At the level of the study: The United States, Italy and Spain were the sources of the acute and convalescent COVID-19 samples. The cDNA or gDNA used as material had been derived from T cells, B-cell-depleted T cells, or PBMCs.

Per germline, CDR1 LGHNA and CDR2 YNFKEQ. This CDR3 has 16 residues. Trimming removed 1 base at V and 2 bases at J, with 15 bases between. The authors' processing: Estimates of nucleated cell counts were drawn from the amplification of reference gene primers. Data came from immunoSEQ multiplex PCR; TCRdb stores just in-frame clones and leaves some out. V, J and clone size are taken as reported in that table, and D and trimming were inferred from the DNA itself. The profile shows about 120,000 clones, roughly 88% of them singletons. The specimen was peripheral blood. This TCR was recovered from a woman in her 70s with acute or convalescent COVID-19. The genes are TRBV4-2 and TRBJ2-7; D gene ambiguous. CDR3 coding DNA: TGTGCCAGCAGCCAAGTGTCGTCAGGTCCCCCCTACGAGCAGTACTTC. It yields the protein CASSQVSSGPPYEQYF.